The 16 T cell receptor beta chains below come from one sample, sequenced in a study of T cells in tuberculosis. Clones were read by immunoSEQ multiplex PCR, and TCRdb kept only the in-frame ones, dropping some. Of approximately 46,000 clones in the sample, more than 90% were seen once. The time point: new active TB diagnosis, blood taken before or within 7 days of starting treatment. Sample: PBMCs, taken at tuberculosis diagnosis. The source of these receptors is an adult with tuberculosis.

Here the CDR3 reads CASSQGRIQGDEKLFF. CDR3 DNA: TGCGCCAGCAGCCAAGGGCGTATCCAGGGGGATGAAAAACTGTTTTTT. The chain carries TRBV4-3 and TRBJ1-4; 7 nucleotides agree with TRBD1. With V trimmed by 1 base and J by 6 bases, 8 bases remained unmatched. The CDR3 consists of 16 residues. Germline CDR1 and CDR2: LGHNA and YSLEER.

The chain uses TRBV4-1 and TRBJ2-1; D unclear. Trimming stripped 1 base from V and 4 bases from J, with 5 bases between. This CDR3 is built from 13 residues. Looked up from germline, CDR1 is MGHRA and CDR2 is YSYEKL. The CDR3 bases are TGCGCCAGCAGCCAAGGAGAATACAATGAGCAGTTCTTC. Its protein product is CASSQGEYNEQFF.

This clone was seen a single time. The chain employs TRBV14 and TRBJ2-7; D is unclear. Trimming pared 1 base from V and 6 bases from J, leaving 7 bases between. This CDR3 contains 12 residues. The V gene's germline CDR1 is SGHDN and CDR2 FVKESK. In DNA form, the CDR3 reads TGTGCCAGCAGCCAAGCCTCAGGCGAGCAGTACTTC. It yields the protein CASSQASGEQYF.

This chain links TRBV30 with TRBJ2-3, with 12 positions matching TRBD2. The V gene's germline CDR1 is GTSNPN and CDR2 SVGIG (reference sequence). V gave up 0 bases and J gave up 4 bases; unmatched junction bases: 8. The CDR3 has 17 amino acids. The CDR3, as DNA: TGTGCCTGGAGTGTAGGAGGGACTAGCGGGTGGTCAGATACGCAGTATTTT. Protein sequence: CAWSVGGTSGWSDTQYF.

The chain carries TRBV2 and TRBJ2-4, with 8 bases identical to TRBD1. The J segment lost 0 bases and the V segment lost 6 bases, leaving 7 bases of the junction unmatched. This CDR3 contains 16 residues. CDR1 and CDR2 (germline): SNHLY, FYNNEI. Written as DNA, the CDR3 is TGTGCCAGCAGAGCAGGGACAGGTCTAGCCAAAAACATTCAGTACTTC. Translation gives CASRAGTGLAKNIQYF. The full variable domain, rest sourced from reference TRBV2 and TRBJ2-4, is EPEVTQTPSHQVTQMGQEVILRCVPISNHLYFYWYRQILGQKVEFLVSFYNNEISEKSEIFDDQFSVERPDGSNFTLKIRSTKLEDSAMYFCASRAGTGLAKNIQYFGAGTRLSVL.

This chain's CDR3 is CASSLRTSDTDTQYF. CDR3 sequence (DNA): TGTGCCAGCAGCTTGCGGACTAGCGACACAGATACGCAGTATTTT. The rearrangement links TRBV11-3 to TRBJ2-3; 9 bases are a match to TRBD2. The V gene end was trimmed by 3 bases and the J gene end by 2 bases; junction bases not matched to a gene: 3. The V gene's germline CDR1 is SGHNT and CDR2 YENEEA. The CDR3 spans 15 residues.

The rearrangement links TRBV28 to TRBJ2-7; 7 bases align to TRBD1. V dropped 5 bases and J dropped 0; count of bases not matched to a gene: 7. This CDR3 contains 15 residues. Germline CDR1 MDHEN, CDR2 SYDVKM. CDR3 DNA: TGTGCCAGCAGTCATTTCAGGGACAGCTCCTACGAGCAGTACTTC. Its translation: CASSHFRDSSYEQYF.

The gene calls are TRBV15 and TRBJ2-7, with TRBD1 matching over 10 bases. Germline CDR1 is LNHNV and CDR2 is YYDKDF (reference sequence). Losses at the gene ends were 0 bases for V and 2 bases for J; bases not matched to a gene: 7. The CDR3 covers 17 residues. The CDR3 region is CATSRDLVTGGTYEQYF. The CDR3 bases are TGTGCCACCAGCAGAGACTTGGTGACAGGGGGCACCTACGAGCAGTACTTC.

Here the CDR3 reads CASKPQRERGEQFF. The CDR3, as DNA: TGTGCCAGTAAGCCTCAGCGGGAGAGGGGTGAGCAGTTCTTC. The chain recombines TRBV19 with TRBJ2-1, with 8 bases matching TRBD2. The CDR3 totals 14 residues. V gave up 7 bases and J gave up 9 bases; unmatched junction bases: 11. CDR1 is LNHDA and CDR2 is SQIVND in the germline V gene (reference sequence).

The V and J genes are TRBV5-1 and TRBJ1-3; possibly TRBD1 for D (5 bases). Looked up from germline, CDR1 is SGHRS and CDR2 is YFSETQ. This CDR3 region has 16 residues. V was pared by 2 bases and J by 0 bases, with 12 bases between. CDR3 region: CASSLGARGSGNTIYF. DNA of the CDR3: TGCGCCAGCAGCTTAGGGGCGCGGGGCTCTGGAAACACCATATATTTT.

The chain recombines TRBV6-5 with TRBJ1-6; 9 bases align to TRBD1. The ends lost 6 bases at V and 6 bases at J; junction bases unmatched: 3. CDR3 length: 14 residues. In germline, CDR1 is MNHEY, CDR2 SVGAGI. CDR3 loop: CASRLDRGNSPLHF. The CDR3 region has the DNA TGTGCCAGCAGATTGGACAGGGGTAATTCACCCCTCCACTTT.

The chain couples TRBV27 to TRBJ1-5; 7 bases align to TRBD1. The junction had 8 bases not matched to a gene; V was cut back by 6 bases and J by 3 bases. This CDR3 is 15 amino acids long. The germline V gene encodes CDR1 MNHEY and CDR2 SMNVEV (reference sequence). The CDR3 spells CASSPDRANNQPQHF. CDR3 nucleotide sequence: TGTGCCAGCAGCCCTGACAGGGCAAACAATCAGCCCCAGCATTTT.

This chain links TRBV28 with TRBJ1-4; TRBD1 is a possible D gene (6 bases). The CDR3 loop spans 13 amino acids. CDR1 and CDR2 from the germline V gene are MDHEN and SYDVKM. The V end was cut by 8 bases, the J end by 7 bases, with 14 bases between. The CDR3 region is CASVGGGTEKLFF. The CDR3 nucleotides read TGTGCCAGCGTAGGGGGGGGAACTGAAAAACTGTTTTTT. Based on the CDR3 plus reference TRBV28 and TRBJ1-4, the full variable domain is DVKVTQSSRYLVKRTGEKVFLECVQDMDHENMFWYRQDPGLGLRLIYFSYDVKMKEKGDIPEGYSVSREKKERFSLILESASTNQTSMYLCASVGGGTEKLFFGSGTQLSVL.

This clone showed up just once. CDR3 residues: CASSLGVSGRNTEAFF. For the CDR3, the DNA is TGTGCCAGCAGCTTGGGGGTGTCAGGGCGGAACACTGAAGCTTTCTTT. V gene TRBV5-4 combines with J gene TRBJ1-1; D is possibly TRBD1 (5 bases). V was trimmed by 0 bases and J by 1 base, leaving 13 bases between them. CDR3 length equals 16 residues. The V gene's germline CDR1 is SGHNT and CDR2 YYREEE (reference sequence).

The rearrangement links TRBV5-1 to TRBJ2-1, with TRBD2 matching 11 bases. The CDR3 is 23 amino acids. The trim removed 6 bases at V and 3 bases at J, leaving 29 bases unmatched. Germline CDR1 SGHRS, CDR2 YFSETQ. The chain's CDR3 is CASTDSGSGTSGEDEPYYNEQFF. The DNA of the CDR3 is TGCGCCAGCACCGATTCGGGAAGCGGGACTAGCGGAGAAGACGAGCCTTACTACAATGAGCAGTTCTTC.

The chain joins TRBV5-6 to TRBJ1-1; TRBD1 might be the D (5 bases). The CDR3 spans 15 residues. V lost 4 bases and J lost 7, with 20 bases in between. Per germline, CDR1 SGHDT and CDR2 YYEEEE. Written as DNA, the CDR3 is TGTGCCAGCAGCCCCGGAGGGACTCCTGATGGTGAAGCTTTCTTT. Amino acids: CASSPGGTPDGEAFF.